This T cell receptor (beta chain) was retrieved from a study of T cell responses to AZD1222 COVID-19 vaccine (dated by TCRdb to about 2021). As for the study more broadly: AZD1222 recipients given second doses at about 4 weeks or at about 12 weeks were pooled, since spike-specific TCR depth and breadth were not found to differ between the two schedules. Enrollment into the trials was organized by age into subgroups of 18-55, 56-69 and 70-plus years, and those subgroups contained about 150, 27 and 61 TCR-sequenced participants, respectively. TCR sequencing covered 233 trial participants: about 210 given two doses of AZD1222 and 26 given two doses of MenACWY control vaccine.

Interpreted using the paper, the time point label stands for: baseline before first vaccination. Samples from vaccinated people were obtained from the UK trials COV001 and COV002, which included a single-blind randomized controlled phase 2/3 trial of AZD1222 (ChAdOx1 nCoV-19) in healthy adults. For TCRbeta chain sequencing, PBMC samples from trial participants were taken at day 0 and at day 28 after the second dose. CDR1 and CDR2 are read off the germline V gene as SGDLS and YYNGEE. The V end loses 0 bases and the J end loses 3 bases, and a stretch of 6 bases separates them. The CDR3 starts with the cysteine, ends with the phenylalanine, and has 13 residues. Only CDR3 DNA is held: 39 bases, read in frame from base 1. Overall results and qualifications from the work: Conclusions about previously exposed vaccinees are limited, since just five or six AZD1222 recipients were seropositive for SARS-CoV-2 at baseline. In the small 56-69-year group, the increase in depth fell short of significance, most likely because of low power. Spike-specific TCR breadth and depth rose significantly after two AZD1222 doses compared with day 0 and with MenACWY recipients. Reportedly, close to half of the unique spike-specific TCRs recognized epitopes lying outside the regions that are mutated in the B.1.351 and B.1.1.7 variants. Participants were mostly white British, with more females than males. The authors suggested clonal diversity may have been underestimated. The vaccine-associated CD4 TCRs covered the entire spike protein, and the dominant responses fell in regions 160-218 and 743-854. Because no samples from the day 14 peak response were available, repertoires could be characterized only after the peak T cell response.

The CDR3 regions of human TCRbeta chains were subjected to immunosequencing. The authors processed their data as follows. Repertoire TCRs were checked for matches against a reference library of SARS-CoV-2-specific TCRs that had been generated using the MIRA antigen-specificity platform. Breadth was defined as the fraction of unique TCRs that were SARS-CoV-2-associated, and depth was defined as the fraction of total T cells that were SARS-CoV-2-associated. Using the MIRA data, each spike-specific TCR was assigned both to the spike region to which the TCR was reactive and to a CD4 or CD8 class. Log10-transformed breadth and depth values were compared by one-way ANOVA with Sidak's multiple comparisons tests. What TCRdb holds here is the immuneACCESS table cut down to in-frame rearrangements. Part of the clones is not present; checked against another copy, under half of the missing clones reflect an unresolved V gene, and the others are unexplained. V and J calls and clone size are as listed in that table; D and trimming were resolved from the DNA. The sample yields around 120,000 clones; about 90% were counted once. The ten largest make up roughly 9.8% of the sample.

Notes on this clone: It lacks a known antigen. No base quality values were provided; no much bigger clone lies one nucleotide off.

The sequence joins TRBV9 to TRBJ1-1; perhaps TRBD1 is the D gene, with 5 bases matching. The source was peripheral blood, collected on day 0 of AZD1222 vaccination. This TCR was recovered from an adult in good health. The CDR3 protein: CASSVEGDTEAFF. The DNA sequence is as follows: TGTGCCAGCAGCGTAGAAGGGGACACTGAAGCTTTCTTT.